The TCR beta chain under discussion was sequenced for a study of blood T cell repertoires in COVID-19. Sequenced by immunoSEQ multiplex PCR; TCRdb stores in-frame clones only, minus some. Here the sample spans just over 70,000 clones, 80% being singletons. The germline V gene encodes CDR1 SEHNR and CDR2 FQNEAQ (reference sequence). With V trimmed by 1 base and J by 10 bases, 6 bases remained unmatched. The CDR3 runs 16 residues. The chain couples TRBV7-9 to TRBJ1-6; 11 bases are shared with TRBD1. The sequence came from a man aged 65 to 85 who had recovered from COVID-19. The sequenced sample consisted of peripheral blood. CDR3 amino acids: CASSLVGRTGGSPLHF. For the CDR3, the DNA is TGTGCCAGCAGCTTAGTCGGAAGGACAGGGGGCTCACCCCTCCACTTT.